This is a list of T cell receptor beta chains from one sample in a study of blood T cell repertoires in COVID-19. The protocol was immunoSEQ multiplex PCR, while the TCRdb copy is restricted to in-frame clones and leaves out a portion. The sample holds a few hundred thousand clones, 70% to 90% seen once. The sequenced sample was PBMCs or T cells enriched from blood (not recorded which). These receptors came from a woman in her thirties or forties with acute COVID-19. The CDR3 runs from the conserved cysteine through the conserved F or W. The order of the fields is J gene, V gene, CDR3 protein.

J: TRBJ1-3; V: TRBV6-5; CDR3: CASTYSWQATGNTIYF
J: TRBJ1-3; V: TRBV11-2; CDR3: CASSLGRDIRNTIYF
J: TRBJ2-6; V: TRBV6-2/TRBV6-3; CDR3: CASSYPGGLGANVLTF
J: TRBJ1-2; V: TRBV4-3; CDR3: CASSPTVTNYGYTF
J: TRBJ2-1; V: TRBV11-3; CDR3: CASSLGLNEQFF
J: TRBJ1-3; V: TRBV2; CDR3: CASRTGGSGNTIYF
J: TRBJ2-7; V: TRBV18; CDR3: CASSPRGTSGKRYEQYF
J: TRBJ2-7; V: TRBV4-3; CDR3: CASSQDKGYEQYF
J: TRBJ2-3; V: TRBV2; CDR3: CASRGGDTQYF
J: TRBJ2-3; V: TRBV7-3; CDR3: CASSLSTHNIQYF